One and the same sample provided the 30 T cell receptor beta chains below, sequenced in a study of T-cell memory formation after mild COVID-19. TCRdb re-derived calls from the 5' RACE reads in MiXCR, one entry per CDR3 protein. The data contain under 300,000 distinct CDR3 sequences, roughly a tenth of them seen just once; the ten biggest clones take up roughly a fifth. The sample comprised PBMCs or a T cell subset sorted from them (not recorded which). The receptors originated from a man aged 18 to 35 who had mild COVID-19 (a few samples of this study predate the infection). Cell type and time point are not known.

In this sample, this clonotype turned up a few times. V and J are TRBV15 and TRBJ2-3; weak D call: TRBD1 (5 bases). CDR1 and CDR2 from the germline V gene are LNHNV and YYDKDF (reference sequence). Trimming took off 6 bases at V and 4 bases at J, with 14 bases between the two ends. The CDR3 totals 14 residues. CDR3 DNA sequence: TGTGCCACCAGGCCCGGCAGGGAATCAGATACGCAGTATTTT. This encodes CATRPGRESDTQYF.

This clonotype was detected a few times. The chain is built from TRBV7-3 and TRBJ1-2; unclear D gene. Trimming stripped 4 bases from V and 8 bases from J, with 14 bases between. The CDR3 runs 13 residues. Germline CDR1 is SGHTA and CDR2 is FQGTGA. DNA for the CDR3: TGTGCCAGCAGCTCCGGCGGGGTCGGCGGCTACACCTTC. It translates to CASSSGGVGGYTF.

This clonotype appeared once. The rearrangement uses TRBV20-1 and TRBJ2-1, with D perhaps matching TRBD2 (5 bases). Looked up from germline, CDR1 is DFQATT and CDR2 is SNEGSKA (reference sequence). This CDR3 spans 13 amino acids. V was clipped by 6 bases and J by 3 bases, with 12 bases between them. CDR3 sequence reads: CSAWQADYNEQFF. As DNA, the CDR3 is TGCAGTGCATGGCAAGCGGACTACAATGAGCAGTTCTTC.

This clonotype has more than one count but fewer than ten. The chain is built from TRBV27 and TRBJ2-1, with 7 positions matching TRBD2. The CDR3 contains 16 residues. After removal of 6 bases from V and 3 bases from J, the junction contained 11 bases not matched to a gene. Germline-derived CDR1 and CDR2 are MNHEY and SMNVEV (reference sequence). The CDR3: CASSRQASGGYNEQFF. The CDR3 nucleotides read TGTGCCAGCAGCCGCCAGGCTAGCGGAGGCTACAATGAGCAGTTCTTC.

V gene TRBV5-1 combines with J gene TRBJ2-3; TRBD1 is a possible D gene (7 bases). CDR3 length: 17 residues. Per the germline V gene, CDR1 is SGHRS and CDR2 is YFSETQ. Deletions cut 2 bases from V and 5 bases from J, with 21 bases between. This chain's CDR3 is CASSFGDRERGKDTQYF. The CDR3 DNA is TGCGCCAGCAGCTTTGGAGACAGGGAACGGGGGAAAGATACGCAGTATTTT.

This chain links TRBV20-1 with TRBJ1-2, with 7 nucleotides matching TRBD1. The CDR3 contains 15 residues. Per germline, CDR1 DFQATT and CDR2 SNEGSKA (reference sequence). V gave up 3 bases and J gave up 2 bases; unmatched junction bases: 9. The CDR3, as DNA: TGCAGTGCTAGTACGTCGACAGGGTGGAACTATGGCTACACCTTC. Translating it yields CSASTSTGWNYGYTF.

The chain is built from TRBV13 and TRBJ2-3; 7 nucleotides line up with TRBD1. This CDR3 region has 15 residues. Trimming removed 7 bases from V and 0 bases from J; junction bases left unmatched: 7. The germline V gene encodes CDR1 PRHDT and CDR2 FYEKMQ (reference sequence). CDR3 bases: TGTGCCAGCATCCCCAGGGGGAATAGCACAGATACGCAGTATTTT. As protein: CASIPRGNSTDTQYF. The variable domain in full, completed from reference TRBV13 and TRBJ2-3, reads AAGVIQSPRHLIKEKRETATLKCYPIPRHDTVYWYQQGPGQDPQFLISFYEKMQSDKGSIPDRFSAQQFSDYHSELNMSSLELGDSALYFCASIPRGNSTDTQYFGPGTRLTVL.

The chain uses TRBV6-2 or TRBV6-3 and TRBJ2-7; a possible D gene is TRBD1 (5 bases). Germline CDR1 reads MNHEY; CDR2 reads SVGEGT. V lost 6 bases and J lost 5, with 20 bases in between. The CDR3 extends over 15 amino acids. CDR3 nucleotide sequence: TGTGCCAGCAGCCTGAAGCCAGGGATACAGCACGAGCAGTACTTC. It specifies CASSLKPGIQHEQYF.

The CDR3 is CASSEGTANQPQHF. CDR3 in DNA: TGCGCCAGCAGCGAAGGGACAGCTAATCAGCCCCAGCATTTT. V usage is TRBV5-1 and J usage is TRBJ1-5; TRBD1 matches at 7 bases. Looked up from germline, CDR1 is SGHRS and CDR2 is YFSETQ. Trimming took 4 bases from V and 4 from J; bases not matched to a gene: 5. The CDR3 has 14 residues. The variable domain in full, with the rest retrieved from reference TRBV5-1 and TRBJ1-5, is KAGVTQTPRYLIKTRGQQVTLSCSPISGHRSVSWYQQTPGQGLQFLFEYFSETQRNKGNFPGRFSGRQFSNSRSEMNVSTLELGDSALYLCASSEGTANQPQHFGDGTRLSIL.

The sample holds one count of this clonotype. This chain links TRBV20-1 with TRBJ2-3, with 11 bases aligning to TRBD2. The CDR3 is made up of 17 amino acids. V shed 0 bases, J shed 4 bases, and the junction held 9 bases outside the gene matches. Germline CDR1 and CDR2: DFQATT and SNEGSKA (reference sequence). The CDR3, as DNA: TGCAGTGCTAGAGATCTCAGGTTAGCGGGGGGGCCAGATACGCAGTATTTT. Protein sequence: CSARDLRLAGGPDTQYF.

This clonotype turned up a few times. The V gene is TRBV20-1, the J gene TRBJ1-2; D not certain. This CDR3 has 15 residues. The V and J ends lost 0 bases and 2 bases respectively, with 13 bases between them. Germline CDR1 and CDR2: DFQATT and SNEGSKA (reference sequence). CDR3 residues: CSARDSKSPNYGYTF. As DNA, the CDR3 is TGCAGTGCTAGAGATAGCAAGTCTCCCAACTATGGCTACACCTTC.

The CDR3 sequence: CASTQGTSGNTIYF. The CDR3, as DNA: TGCGCCAGCACTCAGGGGACCTCTGGAAACACCATATATTTT. The chain links TRBV5-1 to TRBJ1-3, with a tentative D call TRBD1 (6 bases). Germline CDR1 SGHRS, CDR2 YFSETQ. The CDR3 is 14 amino acids. Trimming cost V 6 bases and J 0 bases, with 10 bases left between them.

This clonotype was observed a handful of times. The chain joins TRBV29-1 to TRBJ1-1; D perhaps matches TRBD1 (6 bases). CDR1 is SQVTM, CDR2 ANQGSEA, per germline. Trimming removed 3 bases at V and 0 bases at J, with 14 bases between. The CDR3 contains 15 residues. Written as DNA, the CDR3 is TGCAGCGTTGATTCGACAGGAGGCATGAACACTGAAGCTTTCTTT. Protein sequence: CSVDSTGGMNTEAFF.

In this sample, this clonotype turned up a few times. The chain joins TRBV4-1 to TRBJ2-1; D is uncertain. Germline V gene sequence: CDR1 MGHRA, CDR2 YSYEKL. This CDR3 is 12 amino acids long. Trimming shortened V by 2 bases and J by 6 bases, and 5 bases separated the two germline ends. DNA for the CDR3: TGCGCCAGCAGCCAACCCCTCAATGAGCAGTTCTTC. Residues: CASSQPLNEQFF.

CDR3 DNA sequence: TGTGCCACCAGTTCGTTGGCAGATACGCAGTATTTT. Its protein is CATSSLADTQYF. The chain couples TRBV5-6 to TRBJ2-3; D is undetermined. The CDR3 length is 12 residues. V lost 9 bases and J lost 4, with 12 bases in between. Germline CDR1 and CDR2: SGHDT and YYEEEE.

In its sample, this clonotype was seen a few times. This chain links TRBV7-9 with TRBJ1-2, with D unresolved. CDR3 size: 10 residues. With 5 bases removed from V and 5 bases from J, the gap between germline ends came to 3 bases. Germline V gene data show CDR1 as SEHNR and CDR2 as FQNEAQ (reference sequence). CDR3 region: CASSLYGYTF. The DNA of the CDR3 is TGTGCCAGCAGCCTTTATGGCTACACCTTC. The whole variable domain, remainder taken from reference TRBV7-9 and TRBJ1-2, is DTGVSQNPRHKITKRGQNVTFRCDPISEHNRLYWYRQTLGQGPEFLTYFQNEAQLEKSRLLSDRFSAERPKGSFSTLEIQRTEQGDSAMYLCASSLYGYTFGSGTRLTVV.

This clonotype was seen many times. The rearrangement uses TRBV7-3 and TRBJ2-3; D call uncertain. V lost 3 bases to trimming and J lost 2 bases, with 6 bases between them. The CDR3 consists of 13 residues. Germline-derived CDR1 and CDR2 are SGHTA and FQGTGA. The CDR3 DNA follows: TGTGCCAGCAGCTTGTGGGACACAGATACGCAGTATTTT. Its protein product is CASSLWDTDTQYF.

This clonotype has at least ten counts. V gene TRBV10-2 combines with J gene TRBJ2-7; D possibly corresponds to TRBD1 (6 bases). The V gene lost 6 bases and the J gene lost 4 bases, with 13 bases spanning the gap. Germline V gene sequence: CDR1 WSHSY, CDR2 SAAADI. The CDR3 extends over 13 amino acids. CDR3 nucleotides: TGCGCCAGCAGGGGGACACCCGGTTACGAGCAGTACTTC. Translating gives CASRGTPGYEQYF.

The CDR3 spells CASNIRDSSYNEQFF. CDR3 in DNA: TGTGCCAGCAACATCCGGGACAGCTCCTACAATGAGCAGTTCTTC. The genes are TRBV12-3 or TRBV12-4 and TRBJ2-1; 7 bases are shared with TRBD1. The CDR3 loop spans 15 amino acids. With 7 bases clipped from V and 0 bases from J, the junction kept 6 bases outside the gene matches.

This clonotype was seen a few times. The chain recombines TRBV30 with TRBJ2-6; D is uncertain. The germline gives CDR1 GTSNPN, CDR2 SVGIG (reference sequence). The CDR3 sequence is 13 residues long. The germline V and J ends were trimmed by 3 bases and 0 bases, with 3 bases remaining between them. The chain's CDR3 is CAWSYSGANVLTF. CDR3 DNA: TGTGCCTGGAGCTACTCTGGGGCCAACGTCCTGACTTTC.

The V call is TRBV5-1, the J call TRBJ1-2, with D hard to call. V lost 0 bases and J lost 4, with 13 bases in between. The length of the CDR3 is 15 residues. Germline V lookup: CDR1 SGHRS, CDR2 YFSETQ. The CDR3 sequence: CASSLDSLRFYGYTF. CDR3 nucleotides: TGCGCCAGCAGCTTGGACAGCCTGCGGTTCTATGGCTACACCTTC. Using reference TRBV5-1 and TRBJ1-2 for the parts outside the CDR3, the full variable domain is KAGVTQTPRYLIKTRGQQVTLSCSPISGHRSVSWYQQTPGQGLQFLFEYFSETQRNKGNFPGRFSGRQFSNSRSEMNVSTLELGDSALYLCASSLDSLRFYGYTFGSGTRLTVV.

CDR3 nucleotide sequence: TGTGCCAGCAGCGGACGAGTGGATGAAAATGAGCAGTTCTTC. Protein product: CASSGRVDENEQFF. The rearrangement joins TRBV5-4 to TRBJ2-1; D gene ambiguous. The CDR3 is made up of 14 amino acids. Germline-derived CDR1 and CDR2 are SGHNT and YYREEE (reference sequence). V lost 4 bases and J lost 7, with 15 bases in between.

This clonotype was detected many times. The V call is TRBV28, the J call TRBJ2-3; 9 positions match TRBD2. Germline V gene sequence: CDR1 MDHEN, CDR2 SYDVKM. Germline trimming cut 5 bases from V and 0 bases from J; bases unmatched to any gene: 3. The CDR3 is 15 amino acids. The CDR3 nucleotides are TGTGCCAGCAGTAGCGGGGGGCCAAGCACAGATACGCAGTATTTT. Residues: CASSSGGPSTDTQYF.

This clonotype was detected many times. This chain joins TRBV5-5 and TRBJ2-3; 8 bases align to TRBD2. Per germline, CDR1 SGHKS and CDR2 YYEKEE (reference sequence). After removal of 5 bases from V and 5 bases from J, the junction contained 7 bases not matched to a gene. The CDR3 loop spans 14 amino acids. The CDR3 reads CASSLGLAEDTQYF. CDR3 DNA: TGTGCCAGCAGTCTCGGACTAGCCGAAGATACGCAGTATTTT.

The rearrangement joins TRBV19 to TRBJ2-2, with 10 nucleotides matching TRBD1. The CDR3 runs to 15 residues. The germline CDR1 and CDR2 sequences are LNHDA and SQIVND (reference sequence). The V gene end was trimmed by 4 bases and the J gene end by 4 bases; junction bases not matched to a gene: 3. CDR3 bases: TGTGCCAGTAGTACCGGGACAGGGGCCACCGGGGAGCTGTTTTTT. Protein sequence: CASSTGTGATGELFF.

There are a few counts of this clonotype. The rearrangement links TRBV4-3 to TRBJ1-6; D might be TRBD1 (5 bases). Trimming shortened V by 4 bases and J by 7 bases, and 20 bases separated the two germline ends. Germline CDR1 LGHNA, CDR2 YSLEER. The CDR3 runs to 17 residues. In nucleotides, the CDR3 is TGCGCCAGCAGCCCGGGGGAGAGGGACGCTGTAAATTCACCCCTCCACTTT. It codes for CASSPGERDAVNSPLHF.

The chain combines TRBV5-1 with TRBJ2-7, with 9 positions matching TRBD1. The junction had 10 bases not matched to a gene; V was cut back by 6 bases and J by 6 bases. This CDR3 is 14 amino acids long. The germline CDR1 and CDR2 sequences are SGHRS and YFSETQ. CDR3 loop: CASTLQGAISEQYF. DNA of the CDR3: TGCGCCAGCACCCTACAGGGGGCGATTAGCGAGCAGTACTTC.

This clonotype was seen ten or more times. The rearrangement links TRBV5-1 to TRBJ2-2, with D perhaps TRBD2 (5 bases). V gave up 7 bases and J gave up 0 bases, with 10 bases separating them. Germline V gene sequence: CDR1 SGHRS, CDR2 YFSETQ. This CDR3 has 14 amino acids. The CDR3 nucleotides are TGCGCCAGCCGGGGAGTAGCGAACACCGGGGAGCTGTTTTTT. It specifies CASRGVANTGELFF.

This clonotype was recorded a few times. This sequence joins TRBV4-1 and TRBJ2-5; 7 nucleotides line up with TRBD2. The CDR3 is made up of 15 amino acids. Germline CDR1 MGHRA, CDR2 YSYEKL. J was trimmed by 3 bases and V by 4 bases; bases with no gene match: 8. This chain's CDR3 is CASSPFLRGEETQYF. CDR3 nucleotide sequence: TGCGCCAGCAGCCCATTCCTACGGGGGGAAGAGACCCAGTACTTC.

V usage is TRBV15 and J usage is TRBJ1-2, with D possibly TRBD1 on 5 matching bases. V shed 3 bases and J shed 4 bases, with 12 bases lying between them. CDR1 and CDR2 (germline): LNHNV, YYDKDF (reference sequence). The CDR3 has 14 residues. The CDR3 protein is CATSREDRSYGYTF. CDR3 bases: TGTGCCACCAGCAGGGAAGACAGAAGCTATGGCTACACCTTC.